This paragraph covers one T cell receptor (beta chain) sequence. Its antigen remains unidentified. Library construction relied on 5' RACE. Each TCR library was prepared from about 4,000 ng of total RNA. cDNA was synthesized with SMARTScribe reverse transcriptase in eight separate reactions per sample. During cDNA synthesis, unique molecular identifiers containing a 6-nucleotide sample barcode were introduced by template switching. TCRalpha and TCRbeta cDNA was amplified by two nested PCRs of approximately 17 and 9 cycles, with bead purification after each PCR. Before amplification, the cDNA was treated with uracil DNA-glycosylase and purified using the QIAquick PCR purification kit. The second PCR added Illumina TruSeq-compatible adapters along with sample-specific barcodes. Library quality and concentration were checked on TapeStation and Qubit, and libraries were pooled at 4.5 to 5.5 ng each. Sequencing of pooled libraries was carried out on an Illumina HiSeq2500 single-index Rapid Run using 2 x 100 bp reads and custom sequencing primers. As for the authors' bioinformatics: MiGEC version 1.2.6 was used for UMI-based consensus assembly, which corrected PCR and sequencing errors. V(D)J alignment, clonotype assembly and CDR3 extraction were performed with MiXCR version 2.1.1. To normalise gene usage, clonotype sharing and MAIT/NKT TCR abundance, the top 1000, 10 000 and 20 000 clonotypes in each sample were analysed. After downsampling to 27 000 UMIs, diversity was calculated as the inverse Simpson index using the vegan R package. Paired Mann-Whitney U tests were applied to discordant twin pairs, with Benjamini-Hochberg correction for multiple testing. With the reads reprocessed by TCRdb, a single entry stands for each CDR3 protein sequence and no DNA is reported. The V and J calls and clone size come from TCRdb's table, not from the authors' own analysis. The table kept for this sample lists roughly 160,000 distinct CDR3 sequences. The biggest ten clones account for roughly 7% of the sample.

This sample was taken from a study of monozygotic twins with inflammatory bowel disease (dated by TCRdb to about 2019). About the study as a whole: The full study comprised 28 monozygotic twin pairs: nine German pairs (four IBD-concordant, five IBD-discordant) and 19 IBD-discordant Danish pairs. Each individual had, on average, about 151 000 unique TCRalpha sequences and 181 000 unique TCRbeta sequences available for analysis. The search for disease-associated traits relied mainly on comparing IBD patients with their genetically identical healthy co-twins within discordant pairs. Summary of the overall study and its limitations: IBD patients shared fewer clonotypes with other individuals than healthy twins did, most markedly in patients showing signs of disease activity. Concordant and discordant twins showed no difference in repertoire similarity, possibly because of limited statistical power. Measured by the inverse Simpson index, TCRbeta repertoire diversity was lower in IBD patients than in their healthy co-twins. The results gave no support for a single strong signal or clonotype linked to IBD. Because patients were on differing immunosuppressive treatments, the repertoires may have picked up extra background noise and inter-individual variability. The analysis was unable to tell different T cell subtypes apart.

From each donor, a roughly 2.3 ml peripheral blood sample was collected into PAXgene tubes and stored at -80 degrees C. Total RNA was isolated from whole blood with the PAXgene blood miRNA kit on an automated QIAcube, without T cell sorting. Peripheral blood from monozygotic twin pairs concordant or discordant for inflammatory bowel disease was subjected to deep TCRalpha and TCRbeta repertoire profiling with unique molecular barcoding. For every twin pair, smoking habits were documented, and each individual was categorised as a current, former or never smoker. The source is a human donor with ulcerative colitis or Crohn's disease, or a healthy co-twin of an affected twin (not recorded which). Sequences were obtained from blood.

CDR3 protein: CVSKAPGGDTQYF. This chain joins TRBV12-3 or TRBV12-4 to TRBJ2-3; the D call of TRBD2 rests on TCRdb alone, since no DNA is present to check it. From the cysteine up to the phenylalanine, the CDR3 has a length of 13 residues. The entry carries no DNA sequence.